In this sample, the clone carrying this TCR beta chain turned up once. Antigen specificity is unknown. This sample was included in a study of blood T cells in healthy people across ages. Findings and caveats of the study: Changes seen in expanded clonotypes were possibly confounded by donor CMV status left unknown.

Primers used in a second PCR of about 7 to 12 cycles were a sample-barcoded 5' primer and a J-beta primer mix. TCRdb redid the calling of the 5' RACE reads with MiXCR, one entry per CDR3 protein. Of some 700,000 distinct CDR3 sequences in the sample, roughly 44% are singletons; the top ten hold roughly 20%. Per the germline V gene, CDR1 is LGHDT and CDR2 is YNNKEL (reference sequence). The CDR3 length is 15 residues. The sequencing input was blood. The origin of this receptor is a woman aged 55 to 70 in good health. The chain carries TRBV3-1 and TRBJ2-1; D possibly corresponds to TRBD1 (6 bases). The DNA matches TRBJ2-7 better at its end, which makes the J call doubtful. This CDR3 reads CASSQVVRPRGEQYF. CDR3 coding DNA: TGTGCCAGCAGCCAAGTGGTGCGTCCGAGGGGGGAGCAGTACTTC.